This T cell receptor beta chain was documented in a study of blood T cell repertoires in COVID-19. CDR1 WNHNN and CDR2 SYGVQD come from the germline V gene (reference sequence). The CDR3 has 16 amino acids. In regard to this clone: An end of the junction does not agree with germline; a read error may underlie this.

Original handling: The authors estimated nucleated cell counts from reference gene primer amplification. Clones were read by immunoSEQ multiplex PCR, and TCRdb kept only the in-frame ones, dropping some. Clone size and the V and J calls come from that table; the DNA yielded D and trimming. The sample contains 250,000 to 350,000 clones, 86% of which appear only once. The sequence came from a woman aged 25 to 39 with active or convalescent COVID-19. Sequences were obtained from peripheral blood. V is TRBV10-1 and J is TRBJ2-5; 8 bases are shared with TRBD1. The CDR3 spells CARSPLPGQGQETQYF. In DNA form, the CDR3 reads TGCGCCCGCAGTCCACTCCCCGGACAGGGACAAGAGACCCAGTACTTC.